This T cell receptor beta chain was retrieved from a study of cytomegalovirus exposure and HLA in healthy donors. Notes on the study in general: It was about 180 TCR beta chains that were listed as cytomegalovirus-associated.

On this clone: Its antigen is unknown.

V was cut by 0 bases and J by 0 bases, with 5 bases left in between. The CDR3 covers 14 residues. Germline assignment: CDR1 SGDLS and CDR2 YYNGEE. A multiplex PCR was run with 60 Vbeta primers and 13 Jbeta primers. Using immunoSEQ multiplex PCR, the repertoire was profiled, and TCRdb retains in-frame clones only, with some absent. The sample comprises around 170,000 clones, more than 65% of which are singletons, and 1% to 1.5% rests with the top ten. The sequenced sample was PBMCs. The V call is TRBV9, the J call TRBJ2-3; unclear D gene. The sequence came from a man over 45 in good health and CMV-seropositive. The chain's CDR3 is CASSVVSSTDTQYF. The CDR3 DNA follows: TGTGCCAGCAGCGTAGTATCTAGCACAGATACGCAGTATTTT.